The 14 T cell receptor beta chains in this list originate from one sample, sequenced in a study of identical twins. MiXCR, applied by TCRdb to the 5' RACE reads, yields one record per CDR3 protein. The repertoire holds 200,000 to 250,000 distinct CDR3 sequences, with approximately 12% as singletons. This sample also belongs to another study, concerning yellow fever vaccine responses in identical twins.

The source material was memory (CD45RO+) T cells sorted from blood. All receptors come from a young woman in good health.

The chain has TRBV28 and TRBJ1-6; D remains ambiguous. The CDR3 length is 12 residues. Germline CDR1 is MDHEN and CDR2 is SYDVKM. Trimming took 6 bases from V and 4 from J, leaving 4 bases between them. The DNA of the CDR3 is TGTGCCAGCAGACTATATAATTCACCCCTCCACTTT. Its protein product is CASRLYNSPLHF.

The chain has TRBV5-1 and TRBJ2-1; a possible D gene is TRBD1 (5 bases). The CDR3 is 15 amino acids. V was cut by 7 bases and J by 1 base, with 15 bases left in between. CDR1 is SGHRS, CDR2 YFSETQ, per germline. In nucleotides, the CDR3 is TGCGCCAGCGGGTTATTAGGGGCGTCCTACAATGAGCAGTTCTTC. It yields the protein CASGLLGASYNEQFF.

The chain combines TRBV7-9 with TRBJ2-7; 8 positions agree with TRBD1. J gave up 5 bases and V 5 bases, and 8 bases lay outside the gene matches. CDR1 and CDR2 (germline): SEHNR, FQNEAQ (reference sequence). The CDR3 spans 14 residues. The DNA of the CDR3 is TGTGCCAGCAGCCTGGGACAGGTGCTAAACGAGCAGTACTTC. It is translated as CASSLGQVLNEQYF.

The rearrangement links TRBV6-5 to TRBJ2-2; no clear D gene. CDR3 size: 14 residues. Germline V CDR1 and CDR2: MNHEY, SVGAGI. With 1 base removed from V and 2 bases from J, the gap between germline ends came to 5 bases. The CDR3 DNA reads TGTGCCAGCAGTTACTATACTAACACCGGGGAGCTGTTTTTT. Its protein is CASSYYTNTGELFF.

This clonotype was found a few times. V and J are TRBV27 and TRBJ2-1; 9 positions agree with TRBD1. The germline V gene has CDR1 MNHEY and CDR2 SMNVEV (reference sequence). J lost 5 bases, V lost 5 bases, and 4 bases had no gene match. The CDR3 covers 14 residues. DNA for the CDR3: TGTGCCAGCAGTCTCACAGGGGGCCACAATGAGCAGTTCTTC. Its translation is CASSLTGGHNEQFF.

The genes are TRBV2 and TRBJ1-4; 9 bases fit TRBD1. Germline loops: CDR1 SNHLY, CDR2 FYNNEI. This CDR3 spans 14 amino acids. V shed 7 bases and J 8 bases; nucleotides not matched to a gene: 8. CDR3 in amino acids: CASTNRGPREKLFF. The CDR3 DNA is TGTGCCAGCACTAACAGGGGGCCTCGAGAAAAACTGTTTTTT.

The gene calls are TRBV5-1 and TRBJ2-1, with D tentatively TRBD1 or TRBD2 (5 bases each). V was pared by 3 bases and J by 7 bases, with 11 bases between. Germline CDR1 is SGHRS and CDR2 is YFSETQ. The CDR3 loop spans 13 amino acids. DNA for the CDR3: TGCGCCAGCAGCTCGGGACCATCGAATGAGCAGTTCTTC. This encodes CASSSGPSNEQFF.

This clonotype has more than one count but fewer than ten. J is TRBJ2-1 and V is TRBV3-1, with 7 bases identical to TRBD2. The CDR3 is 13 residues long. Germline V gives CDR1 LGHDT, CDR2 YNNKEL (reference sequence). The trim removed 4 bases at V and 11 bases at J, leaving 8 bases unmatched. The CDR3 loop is CASSPGLVLKQFF. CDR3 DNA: TGTGCCAGCAGCCCTGGACTAGTCCTTAAGCAGTTCTTC.

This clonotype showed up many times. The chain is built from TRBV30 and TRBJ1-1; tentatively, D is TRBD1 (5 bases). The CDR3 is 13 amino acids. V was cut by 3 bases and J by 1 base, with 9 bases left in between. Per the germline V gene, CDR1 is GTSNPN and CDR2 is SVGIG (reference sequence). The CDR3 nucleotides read TGTGCCTGGAGATCAGGGACGAACACTGAAGCTTTCTTT. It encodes CAWRSGTNTEAFF.

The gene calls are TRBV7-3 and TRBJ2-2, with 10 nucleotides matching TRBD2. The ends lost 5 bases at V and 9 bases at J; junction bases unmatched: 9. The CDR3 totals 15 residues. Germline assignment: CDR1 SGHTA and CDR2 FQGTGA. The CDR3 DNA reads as TGTGCCAGCAGCGTAGCTAGCGGGGGTCAACGGGAGCTGTTTTTT. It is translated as CASSVASGGQRELFF.

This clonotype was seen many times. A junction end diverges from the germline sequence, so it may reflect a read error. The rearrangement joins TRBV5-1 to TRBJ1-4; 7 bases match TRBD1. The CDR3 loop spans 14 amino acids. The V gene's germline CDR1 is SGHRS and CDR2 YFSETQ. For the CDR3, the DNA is TGCGCCAGCAGCTTACAGGGGAGCAGTGAAGAACTGTTTTTT. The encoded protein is CASSLQGSSEELFF.

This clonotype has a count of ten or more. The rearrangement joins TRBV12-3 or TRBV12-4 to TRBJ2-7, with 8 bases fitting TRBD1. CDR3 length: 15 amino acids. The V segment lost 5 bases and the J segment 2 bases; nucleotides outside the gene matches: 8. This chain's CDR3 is CASSASGQAAYEQYF. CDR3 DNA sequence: TGTGCCAGCAGTGCATCGGGACAGGCTGCCTACGAGCAGTACTTC.

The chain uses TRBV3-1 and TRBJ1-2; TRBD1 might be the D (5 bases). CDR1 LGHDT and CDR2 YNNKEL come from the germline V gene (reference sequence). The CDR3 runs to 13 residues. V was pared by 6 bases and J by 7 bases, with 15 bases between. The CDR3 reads CASRRDGSVGYTF. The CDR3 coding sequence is TGTGCCAGCAGGAGGGACGGCTCAGTTGGCTACACCTTC.

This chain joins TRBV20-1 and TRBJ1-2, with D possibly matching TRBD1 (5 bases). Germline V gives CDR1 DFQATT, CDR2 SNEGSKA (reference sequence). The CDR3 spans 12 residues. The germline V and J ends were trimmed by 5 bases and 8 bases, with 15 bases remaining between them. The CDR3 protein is CSARTTGAGYTF. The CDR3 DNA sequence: TGCAGTGCTCGGACTACAGGAGCCGGCTACACCTTC.